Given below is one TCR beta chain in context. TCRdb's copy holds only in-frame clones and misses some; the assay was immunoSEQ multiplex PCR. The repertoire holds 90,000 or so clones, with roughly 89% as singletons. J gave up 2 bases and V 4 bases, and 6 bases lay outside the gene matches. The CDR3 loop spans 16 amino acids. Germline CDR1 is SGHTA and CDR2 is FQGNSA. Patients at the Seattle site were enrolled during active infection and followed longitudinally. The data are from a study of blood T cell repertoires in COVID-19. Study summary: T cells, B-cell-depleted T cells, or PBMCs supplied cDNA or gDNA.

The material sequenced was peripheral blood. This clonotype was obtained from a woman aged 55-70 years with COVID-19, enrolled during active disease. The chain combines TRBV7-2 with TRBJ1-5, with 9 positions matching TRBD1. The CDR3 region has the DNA TGTGCCAGCAGCTCACAGGGGGCGTTGGGCAATCAGCCCCAGCATTTT. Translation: CASSSQGALGNQPQHF.